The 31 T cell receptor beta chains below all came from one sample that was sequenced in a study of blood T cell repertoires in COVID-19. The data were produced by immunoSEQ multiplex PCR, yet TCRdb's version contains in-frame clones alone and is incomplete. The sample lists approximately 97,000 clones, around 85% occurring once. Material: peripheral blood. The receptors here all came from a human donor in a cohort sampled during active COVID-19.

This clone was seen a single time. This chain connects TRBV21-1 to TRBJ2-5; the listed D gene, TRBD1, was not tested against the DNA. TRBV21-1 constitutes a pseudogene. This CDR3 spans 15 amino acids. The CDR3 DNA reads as TGTGCCAGCAGCAAAACAGGCCCGGTCCAAGAGACCCAGTACTTC. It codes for CASSKTGPVQETQYF.

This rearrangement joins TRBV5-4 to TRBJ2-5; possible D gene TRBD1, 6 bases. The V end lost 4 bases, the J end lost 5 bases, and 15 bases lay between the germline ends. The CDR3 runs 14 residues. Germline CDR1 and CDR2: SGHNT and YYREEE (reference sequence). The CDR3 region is CASSRTAQGETQYF. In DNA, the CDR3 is TGTGCCAGCAGCCGGACAGCCCAAGGGGAGACCCAGTACTTC.

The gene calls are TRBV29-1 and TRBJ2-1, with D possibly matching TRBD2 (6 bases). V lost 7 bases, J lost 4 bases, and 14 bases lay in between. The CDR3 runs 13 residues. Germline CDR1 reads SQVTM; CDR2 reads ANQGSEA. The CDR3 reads CSAGGISYNEQFF. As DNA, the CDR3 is TGCAGCGCTGGAGGGATTTCTTACAATGAGCAGTTCTTC.

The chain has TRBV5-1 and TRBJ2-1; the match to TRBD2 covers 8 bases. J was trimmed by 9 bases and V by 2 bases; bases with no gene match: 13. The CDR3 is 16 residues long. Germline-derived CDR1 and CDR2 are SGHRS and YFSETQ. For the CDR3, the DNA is TGCGCCAGCAGCTTAGCGGGAGCAATATTCTTAGGTGAGCAGTTCTTC. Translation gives CASSLAGAIFLGEQFF.

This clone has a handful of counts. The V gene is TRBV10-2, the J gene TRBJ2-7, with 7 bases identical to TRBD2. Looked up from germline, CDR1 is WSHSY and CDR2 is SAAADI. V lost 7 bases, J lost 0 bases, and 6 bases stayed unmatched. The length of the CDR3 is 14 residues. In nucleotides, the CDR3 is TGCGCCAGCAAAGGGCTAGCGGCCTCCTACGAGCAGTACTTC. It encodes CASKGLAASYEQYF.

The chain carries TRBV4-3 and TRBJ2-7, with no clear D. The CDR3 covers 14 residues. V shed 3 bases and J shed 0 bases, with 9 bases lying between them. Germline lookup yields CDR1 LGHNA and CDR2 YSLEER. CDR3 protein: CASSHFDTSYEQYF. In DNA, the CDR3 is TGCGCCAGCAGCCATTTTGACACCTCCTACGAGCAGTACTTC.

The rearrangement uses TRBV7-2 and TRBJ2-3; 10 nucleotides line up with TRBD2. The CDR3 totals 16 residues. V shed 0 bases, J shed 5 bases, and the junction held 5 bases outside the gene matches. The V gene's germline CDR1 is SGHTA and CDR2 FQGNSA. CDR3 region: CASSLAPLAGEDTQYF. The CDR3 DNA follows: TGTGCCAGCAGCTTAGCGCCGCTAGCGGGAGAAGATACGCAGTATTTT.

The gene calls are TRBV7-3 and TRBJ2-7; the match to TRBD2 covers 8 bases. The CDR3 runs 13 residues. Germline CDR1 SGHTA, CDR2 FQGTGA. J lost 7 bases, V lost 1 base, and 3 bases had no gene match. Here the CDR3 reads CASSLIERGEQYF. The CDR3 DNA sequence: TGTGCCAGCAGCTTAATTGAGCGGGGGGAGCAGTACTTC.

The CDR3 here is CASSLSQENTEAFF. The CDR3 DNA follows: TGTGCCAGCAGTCTATCTCAGGAGAACACTGAAGCTTTCTTT. This rearrangement joins TRBV6-2 or TRBV6-3 to TRBJ1-1; D ambiguous. V gave up 5 bases and J gave up 1 base, with 11 bases separating them. The V gene's germline CDR1 is MNHEY and CDR2 SVGEGT. There are 14 residues in the CDR3.

The chain's CDR3 is CATSVLVADTQYF. Here the CDR3 DNA reads TGTGCCACCAGTGTGCTAGTCGCAGATACGCAGTATTTT. The chain employs TRBV24-1 and TRBJ2-3; no definite D call. Per the germline V gene, CDR1 is KGHDR and CDR2 is SFDVKD. The V end was cut by 5 bases, the J end by 4 bases, with 9 bases between. This CDR3 comprises 13 residues.

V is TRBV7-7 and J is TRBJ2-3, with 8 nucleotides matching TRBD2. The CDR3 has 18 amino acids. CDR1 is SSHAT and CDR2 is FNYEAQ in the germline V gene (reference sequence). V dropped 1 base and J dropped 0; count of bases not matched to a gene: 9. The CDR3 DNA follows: TGTGCCAGCAGCTTAGGGGCTAGCGGGCCTCCCAGCACAGATACGCAGTATTTT. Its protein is CASSLGASGPPSTDTQYF.

The CDR3 sequence: CASSLDRVGSNQPQHF. CDR3 DNA: TGTGCCAGCAGCTTGGACAGGGTAGGAAGCAATCAGCCCCAGCATTTT. The genes are TRBV7-8 and TRBJ1-5, with 8 bases aligning to TRBD1. From germline, CDR1 is SGHVS and CDR2 FQNEAQ. CDR3 length: 16 amino acids. J lost 1 base, V lost 3 bases, and 5 bases had no gene match.

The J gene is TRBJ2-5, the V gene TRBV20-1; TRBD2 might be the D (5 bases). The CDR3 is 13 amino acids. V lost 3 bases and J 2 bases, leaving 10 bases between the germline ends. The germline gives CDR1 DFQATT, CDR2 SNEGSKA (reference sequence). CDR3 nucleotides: TGCAGTGCTAGTCAGCGGTCACAAGAGACCCAGTACTTC. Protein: CSASQRSQETQYF.

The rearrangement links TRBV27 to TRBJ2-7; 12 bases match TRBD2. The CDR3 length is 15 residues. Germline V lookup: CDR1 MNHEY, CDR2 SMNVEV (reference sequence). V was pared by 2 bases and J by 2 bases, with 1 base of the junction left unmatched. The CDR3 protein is CASSLLAGGTYEQYF. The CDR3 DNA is TGTGCCAGCAGTTTACTAGCGGGAGGGACCTACGAGCAGTACTTC.

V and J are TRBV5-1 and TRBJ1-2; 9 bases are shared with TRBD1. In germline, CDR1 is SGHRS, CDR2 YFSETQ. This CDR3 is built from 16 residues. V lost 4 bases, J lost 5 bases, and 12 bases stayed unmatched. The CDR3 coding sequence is TGCGCCAGCAGCCCCGGGACAGGGCGAGCTGGGTATGGCTACACCTTC. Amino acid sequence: CASSPGTGRAGYGYTF.

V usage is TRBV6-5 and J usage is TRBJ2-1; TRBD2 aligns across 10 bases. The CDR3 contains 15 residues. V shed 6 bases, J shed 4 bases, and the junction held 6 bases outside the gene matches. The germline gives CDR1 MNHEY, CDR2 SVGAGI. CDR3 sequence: CASSEPAGGYNEQFF. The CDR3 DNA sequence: TGTGCCAGCAGCGAGCCAGCGGGAGGGTACAATGAGCAGTTCTTC.

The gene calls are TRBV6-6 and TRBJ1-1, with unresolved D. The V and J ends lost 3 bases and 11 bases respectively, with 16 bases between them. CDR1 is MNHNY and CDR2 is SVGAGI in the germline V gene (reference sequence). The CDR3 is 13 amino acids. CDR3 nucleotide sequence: TGTGCCAGCAGTTATCAGACTTCGAGGGAGGCTTTCTTT. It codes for CASSYQTSREAFF.

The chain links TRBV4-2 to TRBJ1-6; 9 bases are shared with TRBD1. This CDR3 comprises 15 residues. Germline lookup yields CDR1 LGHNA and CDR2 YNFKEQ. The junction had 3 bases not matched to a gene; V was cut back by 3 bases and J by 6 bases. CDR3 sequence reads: CASSQRDRANSPLHF. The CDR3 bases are TGTGCCAGCAGCCAGCGGGACAGGGCTAATTCACCCCTCCACTTT.

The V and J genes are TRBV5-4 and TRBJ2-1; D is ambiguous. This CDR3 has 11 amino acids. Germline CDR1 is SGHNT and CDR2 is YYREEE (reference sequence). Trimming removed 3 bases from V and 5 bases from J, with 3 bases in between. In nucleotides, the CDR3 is TGTGCCAGCAGCTCGGACAATGAGCAGTTCTTC. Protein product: CASSSDNEQFF.

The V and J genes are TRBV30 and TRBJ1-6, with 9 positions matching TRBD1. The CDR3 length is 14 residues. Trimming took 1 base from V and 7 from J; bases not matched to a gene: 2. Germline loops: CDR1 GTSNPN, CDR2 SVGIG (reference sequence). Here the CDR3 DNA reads TGTGCCTGGAGTGGGGGACAGGGAAATTCACCCCTCCACTTT. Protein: CAWSGGQGNSPLHF.

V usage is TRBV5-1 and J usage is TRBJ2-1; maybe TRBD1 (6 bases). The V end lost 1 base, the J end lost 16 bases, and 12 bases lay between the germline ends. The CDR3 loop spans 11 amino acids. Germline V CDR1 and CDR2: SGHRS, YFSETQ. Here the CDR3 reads CASSLTGTKFF. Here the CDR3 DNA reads TGCGCCAGCAGCTTGACAGGGACGAAATTCTTC.

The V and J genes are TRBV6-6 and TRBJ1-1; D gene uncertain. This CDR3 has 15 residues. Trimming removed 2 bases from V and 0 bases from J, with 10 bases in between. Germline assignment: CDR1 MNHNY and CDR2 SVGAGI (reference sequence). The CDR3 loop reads CASSYLAGMNTEAFF. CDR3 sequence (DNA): TGTGCCAGCAGTTACCTTGCGGGAATGAACACTGAAGCTTTCTTT.

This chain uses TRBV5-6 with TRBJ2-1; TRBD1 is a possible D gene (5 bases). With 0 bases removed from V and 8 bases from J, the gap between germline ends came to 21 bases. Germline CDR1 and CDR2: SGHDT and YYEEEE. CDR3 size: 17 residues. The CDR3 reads CASSLGTSGTLGDEQFF. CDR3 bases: TGTGCCAGCAGCTTGGGTACCTCAGGAACCCTAGGGGATGAGCAGTTCTTC.

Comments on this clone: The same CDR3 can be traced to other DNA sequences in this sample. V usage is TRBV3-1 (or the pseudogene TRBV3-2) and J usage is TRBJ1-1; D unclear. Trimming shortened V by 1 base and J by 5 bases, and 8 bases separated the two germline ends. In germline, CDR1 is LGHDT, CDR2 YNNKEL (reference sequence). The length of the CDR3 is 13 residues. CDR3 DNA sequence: TGTGCCAGCAGCCAAGTGGCCGGGACTGAAGCTTTCTTT. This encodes CASSQVAGTEAFF.

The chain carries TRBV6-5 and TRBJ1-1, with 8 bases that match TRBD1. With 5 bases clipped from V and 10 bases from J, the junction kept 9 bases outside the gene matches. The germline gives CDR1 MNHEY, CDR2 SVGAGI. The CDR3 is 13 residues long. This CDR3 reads CASSKTYGQGAFF. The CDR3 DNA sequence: TGTGCCAGCAGTAAGACTTATGGACAGGGAGCTTTCTTT.

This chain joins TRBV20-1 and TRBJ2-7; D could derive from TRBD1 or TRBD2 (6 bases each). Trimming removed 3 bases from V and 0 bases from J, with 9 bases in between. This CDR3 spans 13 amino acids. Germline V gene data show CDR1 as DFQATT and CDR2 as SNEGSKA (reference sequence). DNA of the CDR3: TGCAGTGCTAGTGGGGGGCCCTCCTACGAGCAGTACTTC. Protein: CSASGGPSYEQYF.

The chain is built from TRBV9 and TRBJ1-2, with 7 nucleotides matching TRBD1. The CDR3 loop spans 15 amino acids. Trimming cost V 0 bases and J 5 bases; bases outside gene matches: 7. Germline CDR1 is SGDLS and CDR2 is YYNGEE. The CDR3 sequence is CASSVGDSTGYGYTF. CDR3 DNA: TGTGCCAGCAGCGTAGGGGACAGCACAGGGTATGGCTACACCTTC.

The CDR3 loop is CASSHRDYLYNEQFF. The CDR3 nucleotides are TGTGCCAGCAGCCACCGGGACTACCTATACAATGAGCAGTTCTTC. V is TRBV4-2 and J is TRBJ2-1; 7 nucleotides line up with TRBD2. The CDR3 loop spans 15 amino acids. Trimming removed 3 bases from V and 4 bases from J; junction bases left unmatched: 6. Looked up from germline, CDR1 is LGHNA and CDR2 is YNFKEQ.

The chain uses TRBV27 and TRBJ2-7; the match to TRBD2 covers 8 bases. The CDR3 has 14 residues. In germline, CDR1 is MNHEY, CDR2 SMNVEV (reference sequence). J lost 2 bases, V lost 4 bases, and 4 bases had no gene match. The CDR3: CASSYTGGAYEQYF. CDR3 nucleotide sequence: TGTGCCAGCAGTTATACGGGGGGGGCCTACGAGCAGTACTTC.

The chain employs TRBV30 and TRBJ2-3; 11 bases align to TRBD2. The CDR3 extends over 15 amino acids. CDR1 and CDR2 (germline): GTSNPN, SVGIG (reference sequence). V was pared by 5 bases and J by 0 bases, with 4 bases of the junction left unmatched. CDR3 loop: CAWGGLAASTDTQYF. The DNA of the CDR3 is TGTGCCTGGGGGGGACTAGCGGCTAGCACAGATACGCAGTATTTT.

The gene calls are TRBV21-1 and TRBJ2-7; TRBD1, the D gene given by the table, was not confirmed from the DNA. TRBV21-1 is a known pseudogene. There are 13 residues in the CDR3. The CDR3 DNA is TGTGCCAGCAGCGACAGGGGGCGCGACGAGCAGTACTTC. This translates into CASSDRGRDEQYF.